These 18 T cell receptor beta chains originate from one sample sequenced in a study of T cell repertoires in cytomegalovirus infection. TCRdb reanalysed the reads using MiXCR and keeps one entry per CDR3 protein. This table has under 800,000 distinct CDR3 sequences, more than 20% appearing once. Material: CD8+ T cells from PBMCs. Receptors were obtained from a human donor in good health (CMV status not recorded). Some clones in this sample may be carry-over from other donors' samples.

CDR3 region: CSVSREFYEQYF. CDR3 nucleotides: TGCAGCGTTTCCCGGGAATTCTACGAGCAGTACTTC. V usage is TRBV29-1 and J usage is TRBJ2-7; D perhaps matches TRBD2 (5 bases). Between the trimmed V and J ends, which lost 5 bases and 3 bases, there was a span of 11 bases. CDR3 length equals 12 residues. Per germline, CDR1 SQVTM and CDR2 ANQGSEA.

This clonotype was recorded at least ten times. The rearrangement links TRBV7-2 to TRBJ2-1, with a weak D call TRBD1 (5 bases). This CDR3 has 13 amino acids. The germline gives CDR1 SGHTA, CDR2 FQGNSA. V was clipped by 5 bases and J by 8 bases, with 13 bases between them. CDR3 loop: CASSPWGLDEQFF. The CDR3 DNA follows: TGTGCCAGCAGCCCCTGGGGCCTGGATGAGCAGTTCTTC.

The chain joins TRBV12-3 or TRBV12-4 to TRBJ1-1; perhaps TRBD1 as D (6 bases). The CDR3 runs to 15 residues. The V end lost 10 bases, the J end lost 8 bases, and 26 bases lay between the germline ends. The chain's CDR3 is CANRPRQASLGEAFF. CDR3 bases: TGTGCCAACAGGCCACGACAGGCCTCTTTGGGGGAAGCTTTCTTT.

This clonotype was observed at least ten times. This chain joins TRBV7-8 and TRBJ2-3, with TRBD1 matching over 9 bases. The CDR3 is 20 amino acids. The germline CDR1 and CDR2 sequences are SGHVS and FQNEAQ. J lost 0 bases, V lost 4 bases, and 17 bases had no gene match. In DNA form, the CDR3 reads TGTGCCAGCAGCTGGAGGGACAGGGAGCACGGTTCGACTAGCACAGATACGCAGTATTTT. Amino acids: CASSWRDREHGSTSTDTQYF.

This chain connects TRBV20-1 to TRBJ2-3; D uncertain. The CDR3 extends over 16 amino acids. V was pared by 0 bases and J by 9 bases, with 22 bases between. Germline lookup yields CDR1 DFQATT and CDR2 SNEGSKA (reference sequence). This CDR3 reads CSARDLTQVPPVTQYF. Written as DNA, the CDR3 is TGCAGTGCTAGAGACTTAACCCAGGTACCCCCTGTAACGCAGTATTTT.

The CDR3 reads CSVRDISRELFF. DNA of the CDR3: TGCAGCGTCCGGGACATAAGCCGGGAGCTGTTTTTT. The V and J genes are TRBV29-1 and TRBJ2-2; maybe TRBD1 (6 bases). Germline assignment: CDR1 SQVTM and CDR2 ANQGSEA. V was shortened by 6 bases and J by 9 bases, with 14 bases between the two germline ends. This CDR3 contains 12 residues.

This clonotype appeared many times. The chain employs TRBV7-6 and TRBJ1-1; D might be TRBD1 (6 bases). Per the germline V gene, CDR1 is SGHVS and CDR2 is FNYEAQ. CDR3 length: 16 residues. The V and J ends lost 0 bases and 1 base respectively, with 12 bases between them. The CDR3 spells CASSLARGGGNTEAFF. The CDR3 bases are TGTGCCAGCAGCTTAGCGAGGGGGGGAGGGAACACTGAAGCTTTCTTT. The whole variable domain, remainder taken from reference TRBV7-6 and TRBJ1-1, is GAGVSQSPRYKVTKRGQDVALRCDPISGHVSLYWYRQALGQGPEFLTYFNYEAQQDKSGLPNDRFSAERPEGSISTLTIQRTEQRDSAMYRCASSLARGGGNTEAFFGQGTRLTVV.

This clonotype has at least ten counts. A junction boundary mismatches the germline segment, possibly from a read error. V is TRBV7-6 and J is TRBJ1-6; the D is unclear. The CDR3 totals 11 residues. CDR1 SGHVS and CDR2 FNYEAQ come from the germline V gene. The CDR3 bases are TGTGCCAGCAGCTCCTCTGACAATCTCTCTTTT. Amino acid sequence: CASSSSDNLSF.

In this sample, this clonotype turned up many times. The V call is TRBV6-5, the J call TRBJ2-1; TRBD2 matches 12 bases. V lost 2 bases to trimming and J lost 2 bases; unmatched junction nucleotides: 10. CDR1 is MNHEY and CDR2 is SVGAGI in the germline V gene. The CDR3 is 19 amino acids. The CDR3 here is CASSYLAGGHTPTYNEQFF. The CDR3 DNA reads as TGTGCCAGCAGTTACCTAGCGGGGGGGCATACCCCGACCTACAATGAGCAGTTCTTC.

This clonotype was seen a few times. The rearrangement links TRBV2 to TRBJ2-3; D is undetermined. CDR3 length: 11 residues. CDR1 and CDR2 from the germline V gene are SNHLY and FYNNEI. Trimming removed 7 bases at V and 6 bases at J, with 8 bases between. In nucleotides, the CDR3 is TGTGCCAGCACTCCGATTGATACGCAGTATTTT. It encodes CASTPIDTQYF.

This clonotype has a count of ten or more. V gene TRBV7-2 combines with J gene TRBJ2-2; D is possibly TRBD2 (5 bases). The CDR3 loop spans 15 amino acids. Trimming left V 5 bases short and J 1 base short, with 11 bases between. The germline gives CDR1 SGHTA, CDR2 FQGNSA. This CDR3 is CASSLWAGNTGELFF. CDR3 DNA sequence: TGTGCCAGCAGCCTCTGGGCGGGGAACACCGGGGAGCTGTTTTTT.

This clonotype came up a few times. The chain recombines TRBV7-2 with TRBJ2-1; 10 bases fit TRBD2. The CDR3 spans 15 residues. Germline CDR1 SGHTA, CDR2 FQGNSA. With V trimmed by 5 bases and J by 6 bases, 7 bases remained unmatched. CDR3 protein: CASSLLAGASNEQFF. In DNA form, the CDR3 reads TGTGCCAGCAGCCTCCTAGCGGGGGCTTCCAATGAGCAGTTCTTC.

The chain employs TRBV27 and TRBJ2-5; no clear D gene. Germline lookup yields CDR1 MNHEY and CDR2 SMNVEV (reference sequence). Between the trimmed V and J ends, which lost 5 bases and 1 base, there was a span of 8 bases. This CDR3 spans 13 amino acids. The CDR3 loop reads CASSGGPQETQYF. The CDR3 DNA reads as TGTGCCAGCAGTGGTGGGCCCCAAGAGACCCAGTACTTC.

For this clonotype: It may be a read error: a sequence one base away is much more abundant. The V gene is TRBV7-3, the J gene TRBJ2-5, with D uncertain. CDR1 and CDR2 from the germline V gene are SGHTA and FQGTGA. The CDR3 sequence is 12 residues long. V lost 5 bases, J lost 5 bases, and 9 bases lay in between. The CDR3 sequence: CASSPNVETQYF. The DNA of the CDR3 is TGTGCCAGCAGCCCCAATGTGGAGACCCAGTACTTC.

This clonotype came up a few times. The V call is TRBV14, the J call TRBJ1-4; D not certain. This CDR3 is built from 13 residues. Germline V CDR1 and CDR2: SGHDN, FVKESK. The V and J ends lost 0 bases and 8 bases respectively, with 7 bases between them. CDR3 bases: TGTGCCAGCAGCCAAGATCCGGGAGAAAAACTGTTTTTT. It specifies CASSQDPGEKLFF. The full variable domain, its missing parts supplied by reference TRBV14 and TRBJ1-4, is EAGVTQFPSHSVIEKGQTVTLRCDPISGHDNLYWYRRVMGKEIKFLLHFVKESKQDESGMPNNRFLAERTGGTYSTLKVQPAELEDSGVYFCASSQDPGEKLFFGSGTQLSVL.

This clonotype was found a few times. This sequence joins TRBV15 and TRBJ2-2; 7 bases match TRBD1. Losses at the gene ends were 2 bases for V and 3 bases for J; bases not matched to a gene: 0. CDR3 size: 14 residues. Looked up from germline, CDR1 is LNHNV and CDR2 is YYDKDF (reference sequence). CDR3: CATSRQGDTGELFF. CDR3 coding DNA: TGTGCCACCAGCAGACAGGGGGACACCGGGGAGCTGTTTTTT.

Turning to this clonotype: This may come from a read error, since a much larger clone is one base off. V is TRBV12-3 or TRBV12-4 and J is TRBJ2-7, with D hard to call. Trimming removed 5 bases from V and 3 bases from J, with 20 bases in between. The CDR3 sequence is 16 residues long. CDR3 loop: CASSPIRYMGFYEQYF. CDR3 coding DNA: TGTGCCAGCAGTCCCATAAGGTATATGGGTTTCTACGAGCAGTACTTC.

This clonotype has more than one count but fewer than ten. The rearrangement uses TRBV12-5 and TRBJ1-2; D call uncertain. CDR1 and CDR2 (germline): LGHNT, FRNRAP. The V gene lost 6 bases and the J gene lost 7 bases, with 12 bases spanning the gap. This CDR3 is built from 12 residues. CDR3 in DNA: TGTGCTAGTGGGGGCGACGAGGTTGGCTACACCTTC. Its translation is CASGGDEVGYTF.